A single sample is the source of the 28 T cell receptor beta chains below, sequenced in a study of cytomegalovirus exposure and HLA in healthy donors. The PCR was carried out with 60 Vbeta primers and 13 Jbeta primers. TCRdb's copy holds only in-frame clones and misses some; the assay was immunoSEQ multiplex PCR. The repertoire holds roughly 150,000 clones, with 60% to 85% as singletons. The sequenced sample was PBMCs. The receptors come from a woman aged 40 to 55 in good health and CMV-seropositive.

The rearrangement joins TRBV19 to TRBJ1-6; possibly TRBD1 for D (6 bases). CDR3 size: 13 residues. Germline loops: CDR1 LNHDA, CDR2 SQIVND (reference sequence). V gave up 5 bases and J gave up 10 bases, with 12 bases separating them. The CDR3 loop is CASSPQTGSPLHF. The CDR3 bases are TGTGCCAGTAGTCCCCAGACAGGCTCACCCCTCCACTTT.

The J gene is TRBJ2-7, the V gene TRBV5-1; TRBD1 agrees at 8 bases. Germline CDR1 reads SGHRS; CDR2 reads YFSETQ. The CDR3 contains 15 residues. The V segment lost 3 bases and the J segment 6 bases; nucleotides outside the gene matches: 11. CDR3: CASSSGQANLGEQYF. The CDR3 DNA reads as TGCGCCAGCAGCTCGGGACAGGCCAATTTGGGCGAGCAGTACTTC. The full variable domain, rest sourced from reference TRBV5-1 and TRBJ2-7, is KAGVTQTPRYLIKTRGQQVTLSCSPISGHRSVSWYQQTPGQGLQFLFEYFSETQRNKGNFPGRFSGRQFSNSRSEMNVSTLELGDSALYLCASSSGQANLGEQYFGPGTRLTVT.

In DNA form, the CDR3 reads TGTGCCAGTAGCAGAAGGCCGGGACAGGAACAATACGAGCAGTACTTC. It translates to CASSRRPGQEQYEQYF. The rearrangement links TRBV19 to TRBJ2-7; TRBD1 agrees at 8 bases. The junction had 14 bases not matched to a gene; V was cut back by 6 bases and J by 4 bases. The CDR3 is made up of 16 amino acids. The V gene's germline CDR1 is LNHDA and CDR2 SQIVND (reference sequence).

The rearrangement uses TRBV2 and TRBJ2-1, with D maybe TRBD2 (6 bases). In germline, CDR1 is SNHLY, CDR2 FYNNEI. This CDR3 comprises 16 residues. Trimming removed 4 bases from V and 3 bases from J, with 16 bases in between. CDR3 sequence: CASSGGGKWDYNEQFF. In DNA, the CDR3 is TGTGCCAGCAGTGGTGGGGGGAAATGGGACTACAATGAGCAGTTCTTC.

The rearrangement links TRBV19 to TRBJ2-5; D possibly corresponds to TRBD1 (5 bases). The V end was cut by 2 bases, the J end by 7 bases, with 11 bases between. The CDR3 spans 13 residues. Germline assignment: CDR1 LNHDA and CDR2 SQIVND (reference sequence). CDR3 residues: CASSIRGQGTQYF. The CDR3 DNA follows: TGTGCCAGTAGTATAAGGGGCCAGGGGACCCAGTACTTC.

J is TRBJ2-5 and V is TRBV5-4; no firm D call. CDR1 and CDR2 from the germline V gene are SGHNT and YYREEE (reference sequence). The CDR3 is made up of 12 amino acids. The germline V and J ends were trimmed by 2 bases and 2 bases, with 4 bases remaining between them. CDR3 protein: CASSLSQETQYF. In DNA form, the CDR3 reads TGTGCCAGCAGCTTATCTCAAGAGACCCAGTACTTC.

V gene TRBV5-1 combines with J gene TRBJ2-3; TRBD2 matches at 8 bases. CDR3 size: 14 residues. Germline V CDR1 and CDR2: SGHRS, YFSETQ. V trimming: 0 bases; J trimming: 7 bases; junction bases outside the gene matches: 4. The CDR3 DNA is TGCGCCAGCAGCTTGGCGGGAGGGCGCAATACGCAGTATTTT. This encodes CASSLAGGRNTQYF.

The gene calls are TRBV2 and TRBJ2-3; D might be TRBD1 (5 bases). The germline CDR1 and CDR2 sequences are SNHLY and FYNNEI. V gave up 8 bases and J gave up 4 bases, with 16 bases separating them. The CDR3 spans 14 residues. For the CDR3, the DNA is TGTGCCAGCGTTCTGTTAGGGGTGTCAGATACGCAGTATTTT. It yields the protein CASVLLGVSDTQYF.

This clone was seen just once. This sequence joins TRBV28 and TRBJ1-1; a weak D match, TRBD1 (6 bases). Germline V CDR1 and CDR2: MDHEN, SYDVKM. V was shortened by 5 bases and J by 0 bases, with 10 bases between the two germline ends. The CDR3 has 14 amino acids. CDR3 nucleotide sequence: TGTGCCAGCAGTAATACAGGGATGAACACTGAAGCTTTCTTT. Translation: CASSNTGMNTEAFF.

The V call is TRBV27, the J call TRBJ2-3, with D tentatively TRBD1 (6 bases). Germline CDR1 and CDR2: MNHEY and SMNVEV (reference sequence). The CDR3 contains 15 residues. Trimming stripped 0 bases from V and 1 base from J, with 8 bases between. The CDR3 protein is CASSLSQGRTDTQYF. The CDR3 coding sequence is TGTGCCAGCAGTTTATCACAGGGTCGCACAGATACGCAGTATTTT.

The CDR3 coding sequence is TGTGCCAGCAGCCCGAGTACTAGCGGGGGGAAATGGTTCTTC. Encoded protein: CASSPSTSGGKWFF. The chain uses TRBV7-9 and TRBJ2-1; TRBD2 agrees at 12 bases. The CDR3 sequence is 14 residues long. Trimming took 5 bases from V and 15 from J; bases not matched to a gene: 11. In germline, CDR1 is SEHNR, CDR2 FQNEAQ (reference sequence).

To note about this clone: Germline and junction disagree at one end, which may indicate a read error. CDR3 in amino acids: CSSSLALTASGNTIYF. CDR3 bases: TGTTCCAGCAGCTTAGCGCTAACAGCCTCTGGAAACACCATATATTTT. This chain joins TRBV7-9 and TRBJ1-3; no clear D gene. CDR1 and CDR2 from the germline V gene are SEHNR and FQNEAQ (reference sequence). The CDR3 extends over 16 amino acids.

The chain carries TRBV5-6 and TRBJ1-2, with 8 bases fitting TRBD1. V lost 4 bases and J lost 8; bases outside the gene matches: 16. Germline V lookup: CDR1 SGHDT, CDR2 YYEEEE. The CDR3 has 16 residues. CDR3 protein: CASSDIRTGRGGGYTF. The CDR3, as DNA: TGTGCCAGCAGCGACATCCGGACAGGGCGTGGGGGGGGCTACACCTTC.

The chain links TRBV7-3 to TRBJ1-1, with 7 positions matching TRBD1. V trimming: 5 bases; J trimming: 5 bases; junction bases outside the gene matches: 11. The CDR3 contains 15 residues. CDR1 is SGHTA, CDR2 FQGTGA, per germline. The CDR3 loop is CASSRDRSGGTEAFF. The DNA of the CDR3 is TGTGCCAGCAGCCGAGACAGATCAGGGGGAACTGAAGCTTTCTTT.

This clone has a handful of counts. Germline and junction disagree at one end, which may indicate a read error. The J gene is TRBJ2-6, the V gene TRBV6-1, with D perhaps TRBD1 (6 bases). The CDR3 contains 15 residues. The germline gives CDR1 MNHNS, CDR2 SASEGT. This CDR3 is CASREIQGPNNGLTF. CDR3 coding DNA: TGTGCCAGCAGGGAAATACAGGGTCCGAACAACGGCCTGACTTTC.

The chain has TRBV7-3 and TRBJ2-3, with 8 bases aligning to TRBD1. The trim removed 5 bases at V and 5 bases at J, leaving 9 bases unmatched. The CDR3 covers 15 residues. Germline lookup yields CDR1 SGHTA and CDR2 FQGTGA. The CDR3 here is CASSTQGATGDTQYF. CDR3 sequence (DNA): TGTGCCAGCAGCACCCAGGGGGCCACAGGAGATACGCAGTATTTT.

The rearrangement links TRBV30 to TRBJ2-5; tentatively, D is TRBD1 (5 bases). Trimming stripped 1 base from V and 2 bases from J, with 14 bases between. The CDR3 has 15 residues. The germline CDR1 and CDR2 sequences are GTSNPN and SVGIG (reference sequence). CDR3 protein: CAWSDALGRQETQYF. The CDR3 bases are TGTGCCTGGAGTGATGCTCTGGGGCGGCAAGAGACCCAGTACTTC. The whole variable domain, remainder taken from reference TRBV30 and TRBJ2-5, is SQTIHQWPATLVQPVGSPLSLECTVEGTSNPNLYWYRQAAGRGLQLLFYSVGIGQISSEVPQNLSASRPQDRQFILSSKKLLLSDSGFYLCAWSDALGRQETQYFGPGTRLLVL.

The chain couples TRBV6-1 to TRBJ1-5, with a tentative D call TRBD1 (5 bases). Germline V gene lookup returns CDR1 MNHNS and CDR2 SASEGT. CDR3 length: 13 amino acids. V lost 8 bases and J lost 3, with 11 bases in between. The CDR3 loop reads CASSDTYNQPQHF. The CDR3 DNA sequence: TGTGCCAGCTCGGACACCTACAATCAGCCCCAGCATTTT.

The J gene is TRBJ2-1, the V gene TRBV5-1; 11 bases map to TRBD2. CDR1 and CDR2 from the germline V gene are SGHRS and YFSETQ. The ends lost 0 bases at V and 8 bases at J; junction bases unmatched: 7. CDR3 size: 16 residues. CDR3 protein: CASSLAASGGSDEQFF. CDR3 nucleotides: TGCGCCAGCAGCTTGGCGGCTAGCGGGGGGTCTGATGAGCAGTTCTTC.

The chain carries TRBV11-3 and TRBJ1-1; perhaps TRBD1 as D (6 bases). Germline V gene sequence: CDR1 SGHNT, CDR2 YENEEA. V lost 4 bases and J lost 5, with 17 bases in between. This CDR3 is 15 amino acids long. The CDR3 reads CASSSLSQGKTEAFF. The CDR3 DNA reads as TGTGCCAGCAGCTCACTGTCACAGGGCAAGACTGAAGCTTTCTTT.

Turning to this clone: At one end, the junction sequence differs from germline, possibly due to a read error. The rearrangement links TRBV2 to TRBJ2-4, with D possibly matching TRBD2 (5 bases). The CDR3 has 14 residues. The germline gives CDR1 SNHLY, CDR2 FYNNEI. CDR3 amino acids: CASSGVLAKNSQYF. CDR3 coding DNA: TGTGCCAGCAGTGGAGTCCTAGCCAAAAACAGTCAGTACTTC.

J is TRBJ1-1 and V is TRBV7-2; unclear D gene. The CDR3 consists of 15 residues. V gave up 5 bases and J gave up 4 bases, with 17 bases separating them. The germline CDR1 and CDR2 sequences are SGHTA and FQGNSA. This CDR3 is CASSPDGFRGTEAFF. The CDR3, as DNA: TGTGCCAGCAGCCCAGACGGGTTTCGCGGCACTGAAGCTTTCTTT.

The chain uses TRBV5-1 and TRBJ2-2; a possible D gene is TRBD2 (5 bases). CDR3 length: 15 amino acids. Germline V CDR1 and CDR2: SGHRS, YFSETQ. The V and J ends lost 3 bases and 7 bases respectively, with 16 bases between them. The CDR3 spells CASSSGTVGVGELFF. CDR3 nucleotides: TGCGCCAGCAGCTCCGGAACTGTCGGGGTCGGGGAGCTGTTTTTT.

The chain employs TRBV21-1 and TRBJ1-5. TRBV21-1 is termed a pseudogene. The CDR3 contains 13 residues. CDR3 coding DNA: TGTGCCAGCAGCAATCTAGGCCGGGAGCCCCAGCATTTT. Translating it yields CASSNLGREPQHF.

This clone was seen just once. The CDR3 here is CASSPGFRDRNTEAFF. The CDR3 DNA sequence: TGTGCCAGCAGCCCCGGGTTTCGGGACAGGAACACTGAAGCTTTCTTT. The chain carries TRBV11-1 and TRBJ1-1; 7 bases are a match to TRBD1. This CDR3 contains 16 residues. Germline V gene lookup returns CDR1 SGHAT and CDR2 FQDESV (reference sequence). Losses at the gene ends were 5 bases for V and 1 base for J; bases not matched to a gene: 10.

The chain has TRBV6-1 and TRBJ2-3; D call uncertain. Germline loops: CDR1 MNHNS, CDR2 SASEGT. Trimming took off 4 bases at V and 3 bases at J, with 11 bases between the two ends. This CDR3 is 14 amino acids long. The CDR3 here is CASSVIEQTDTQYF. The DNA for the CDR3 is TGTGCCAGCAGTGTAATAGAACAGACAGATACGCAGTATTTT.

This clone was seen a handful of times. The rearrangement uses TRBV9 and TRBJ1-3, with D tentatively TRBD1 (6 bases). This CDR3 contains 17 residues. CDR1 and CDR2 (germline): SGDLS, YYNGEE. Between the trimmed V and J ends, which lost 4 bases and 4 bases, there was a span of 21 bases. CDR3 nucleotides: TGTGCCAGCAGCTACCGGTCCGTGGCAGGGACAGGAAACACCATATATTTT. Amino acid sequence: CASSYRSVAGTGNTIYF.

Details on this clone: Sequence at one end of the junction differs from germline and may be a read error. CDR3 sequence reads: CSSNKRGSNEQFF. The CDR3 DNA reads as TGTTCCAGCAACAAAAGGGGGTCCAATGAGCAGTTCTTC. The chain links TRBV7-9 to TRBJ2-1; D is perhaps TRBD1 (6 bases). This CDR3 is 13 amino acids long. Germline V CDR1 and CDR2: SEHNR, FQNEAQ (reference sequence).